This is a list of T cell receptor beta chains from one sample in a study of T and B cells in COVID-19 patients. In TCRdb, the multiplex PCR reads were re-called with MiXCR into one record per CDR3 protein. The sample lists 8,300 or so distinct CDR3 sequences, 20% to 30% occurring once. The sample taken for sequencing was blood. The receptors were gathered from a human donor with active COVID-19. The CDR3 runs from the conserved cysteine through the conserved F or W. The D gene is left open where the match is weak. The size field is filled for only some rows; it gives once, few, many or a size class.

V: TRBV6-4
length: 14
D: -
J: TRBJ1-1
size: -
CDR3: CASSDSADSTEAFF
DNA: TGTGCCAGCAGTGACTCGGCAGACAGCACTGAAGCTTTCTTT

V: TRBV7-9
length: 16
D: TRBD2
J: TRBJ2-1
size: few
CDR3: CTSSHLAGRLNNEQFF
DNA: TGTACCAGCAGCCATCTAGCGGGGAGACTGAACAATGAGCAGTTCTTC

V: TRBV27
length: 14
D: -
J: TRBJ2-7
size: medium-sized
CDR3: CASSLALPGEEQYF
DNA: TGTGCCAGCAGTTTAGCCCTTCCGGGGGAGGAGCAGTACTTC

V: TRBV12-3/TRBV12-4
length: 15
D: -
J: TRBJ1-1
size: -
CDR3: CASSFAGTVLTEAFF
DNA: TGTGCCAGCAGTTTCGCAGGGACGGTCTTAACTGAAGCTTTCTTT

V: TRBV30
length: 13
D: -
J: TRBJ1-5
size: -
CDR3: CAWSVWGGQPQHF
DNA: TGTGCCTGGAGTGTTTGGGGTGGGCAGCCCCAGCATTTT

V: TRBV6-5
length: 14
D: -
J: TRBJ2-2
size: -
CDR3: CASSYEVSPGELFF
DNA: TGTGCCAGCAGTTATGAAGTCAGTCCCGGGGAGCTGTTTTTT

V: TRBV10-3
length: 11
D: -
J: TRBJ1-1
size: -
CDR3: CATGEGAGAFF
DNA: TGTGCCACCGGGGAGGGTGCCGGGGCTTTCTTT

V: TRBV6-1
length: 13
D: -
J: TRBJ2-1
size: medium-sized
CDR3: CASSADKNNEQFF
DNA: TGTGCCAGCAGTGCCGACAAGAACAATGAGCAGTTCTTC

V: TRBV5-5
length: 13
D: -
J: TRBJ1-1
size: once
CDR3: CASSLGGPGEAFF
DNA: TGTGCCAGCAGCTTGGGGGGGCCAGGGGAAGCTTTCTTT

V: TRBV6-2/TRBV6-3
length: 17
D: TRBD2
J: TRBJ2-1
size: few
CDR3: CASSYALGAGGYNEQFF
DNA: TGTGCCAGCAGTTACGCGCTTGGGGCGGGGGGCTACAATGAGCAGTTCTTC

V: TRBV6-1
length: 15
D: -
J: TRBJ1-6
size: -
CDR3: CASSESSAYNSPLHF
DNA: TGTGCCAGCAGTGAAAGTTCCGCTTATAATTCACCCCTCCACTTT

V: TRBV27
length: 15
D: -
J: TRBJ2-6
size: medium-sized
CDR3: CASSTPSSGANVLTF
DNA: TGTGCCAGCAGTACACCTAGCTCTGGGGCCAACGTCCTGACTTTC

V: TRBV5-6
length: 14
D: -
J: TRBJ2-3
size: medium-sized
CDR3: CASSLEWGRDTQYF
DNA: TGTGCCAGCAGCTTGGAGTGGGGCCGAGATACGCAGTATTTT

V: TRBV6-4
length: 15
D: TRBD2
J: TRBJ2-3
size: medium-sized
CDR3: CASSRTSGSTDTQYF
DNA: TGTGCCAGCAGTAGGACTAGCGGGAGCACAGATACGCAGTATTTT

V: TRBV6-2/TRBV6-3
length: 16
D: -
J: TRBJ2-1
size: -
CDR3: CASSYSVLRPTNEQFF
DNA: TGTGCCAGCAGTTACTCGGTACTTAGACCAACTAATGAGCAGTTCTTC

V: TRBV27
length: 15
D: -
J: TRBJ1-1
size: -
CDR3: CASSLSLSGSTEAFF
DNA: TGTGCCAGCAGTTTATCTTTATCGGGATCCACTGAAGCTTTCTTT

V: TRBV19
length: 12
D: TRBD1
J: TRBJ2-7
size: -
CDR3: CASGTGYGEQYF
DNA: TGTGCCAGCGGGACAGGGTATGGCGAGCAGTACTTC

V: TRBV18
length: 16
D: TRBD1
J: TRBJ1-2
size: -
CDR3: CASSPLRDSQKYGYTF
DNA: TGTGCCAGCTCACCTCTCCGGGACAGCCAAAAGTATGGCTACACCTTC

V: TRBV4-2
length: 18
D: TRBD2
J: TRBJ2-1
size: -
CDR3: CASSRSLLSAGEGNEQFF
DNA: TGTGCCAGCAGCCGATCTCTTCTTTCCGCGGGGGAAGGCAATGAGCAGTTCTTC

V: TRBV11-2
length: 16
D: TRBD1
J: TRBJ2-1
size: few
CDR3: CASSLRQGSTYNEQFF
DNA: TGTGCCAGCAGCTTAAGACAGGGGTCTACCTACAATGAGCAGTTCTTC

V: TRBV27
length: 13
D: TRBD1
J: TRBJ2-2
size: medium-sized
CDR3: CASRTGDTGELFF
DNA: TGTGCCAGCAGGACAGGGGACACCGGGGAGCTGTTTTTT

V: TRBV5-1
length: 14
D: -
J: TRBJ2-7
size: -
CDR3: CASSVTARPDEQYF
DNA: TGCGCCAGCAGCGTGACGGCCCGGCCCGACGAGCAGTACTTC

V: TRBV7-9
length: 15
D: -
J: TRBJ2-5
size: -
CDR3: CASRHSGSGRETQYF
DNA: TGTGCCAGTAGACATAGCGGTTCAGGGCGAGAGACCCAGTACTTC

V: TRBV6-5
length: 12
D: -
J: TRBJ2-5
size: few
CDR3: CASSYSIETQYF
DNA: TGTGCCAGCAGTTACTCTATAGAGACCCAGTACTTC

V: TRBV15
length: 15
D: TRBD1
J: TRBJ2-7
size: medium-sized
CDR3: CATSSMGTGTYEQYF
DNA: TGTGCCACCAGCAGTATGGGGACAGGAACCTACGAGCAGTACTTC

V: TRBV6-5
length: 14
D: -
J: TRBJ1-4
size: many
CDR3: CASRVAATNEKLFF
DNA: TGTGCCAGCCGTGTGGCTGCAACTAATGAAAAACTGTTTTTT

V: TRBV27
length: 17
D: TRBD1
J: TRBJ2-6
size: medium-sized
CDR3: CASSPGQGKGGANVLTF
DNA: TGTGCCAGCAGTCCGGGACAGGGGAAGGGTGGGGCCAACGTCCTGACTTTC

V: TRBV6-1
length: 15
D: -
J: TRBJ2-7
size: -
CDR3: CASSERATASYEQYF
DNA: TGTGCCAGCAGTGAAAGGGCGACAGCATCCTACGAGCAGTACTTC

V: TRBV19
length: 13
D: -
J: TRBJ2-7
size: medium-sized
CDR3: CASSTGLGYEQYF
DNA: TGTGCCAGTAGTACCGGACTTGGCTACGAGCAGTACTTC

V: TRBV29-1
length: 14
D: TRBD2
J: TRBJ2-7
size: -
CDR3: CSVDKAGGSYEQYF
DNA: TGCAGCGTTGACAAAGCGGGGGGGAGCTACGAGCAGTACTTC

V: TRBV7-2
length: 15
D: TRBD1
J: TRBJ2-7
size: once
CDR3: CASSLEGTVSYEQYF
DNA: TGTGCCAGCAGCTTAGAGGGGACAGTCTCCTACGAGCAGTACTTC

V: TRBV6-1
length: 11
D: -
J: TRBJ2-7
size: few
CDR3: CASSITGQGYF
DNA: TGTGCCAGCTCCATCACAGGCCAGGGGTACTTC

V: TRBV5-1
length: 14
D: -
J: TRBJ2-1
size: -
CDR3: CASSFPPGYNEQFF
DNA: TGTGCCAGCAGCTTCCCCCCGGGCTACAATGAGCAGTTCTTC

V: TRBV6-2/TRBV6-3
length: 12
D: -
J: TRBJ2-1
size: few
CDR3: CASSLGYNEQFF
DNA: TGTGCCAGCAGTTTGGGGTACAATGAGCAGTTCTTC